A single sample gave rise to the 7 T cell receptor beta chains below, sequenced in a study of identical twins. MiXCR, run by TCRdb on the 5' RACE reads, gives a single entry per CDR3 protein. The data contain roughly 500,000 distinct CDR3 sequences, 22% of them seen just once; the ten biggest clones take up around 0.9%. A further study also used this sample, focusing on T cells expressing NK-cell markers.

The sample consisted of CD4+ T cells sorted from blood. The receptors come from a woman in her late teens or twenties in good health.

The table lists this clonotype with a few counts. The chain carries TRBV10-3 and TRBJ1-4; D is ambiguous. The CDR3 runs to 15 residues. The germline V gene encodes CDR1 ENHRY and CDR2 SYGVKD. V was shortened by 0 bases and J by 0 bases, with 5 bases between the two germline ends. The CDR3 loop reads CAISESQATNEKLFF. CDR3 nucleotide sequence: TGTGCCATCAGTGAGTCCCAGGCAACTAATGAAAAACTGTTTTTT.

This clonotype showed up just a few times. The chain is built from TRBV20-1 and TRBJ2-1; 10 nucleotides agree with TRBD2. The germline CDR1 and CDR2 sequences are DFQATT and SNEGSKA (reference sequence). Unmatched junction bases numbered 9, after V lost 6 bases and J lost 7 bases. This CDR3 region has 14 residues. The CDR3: CSASLAGVVNEQFF. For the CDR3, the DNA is TGCAGTGCCAGTCTAGCGGGAGTTGTTAATGAGCAGTTCTTC.

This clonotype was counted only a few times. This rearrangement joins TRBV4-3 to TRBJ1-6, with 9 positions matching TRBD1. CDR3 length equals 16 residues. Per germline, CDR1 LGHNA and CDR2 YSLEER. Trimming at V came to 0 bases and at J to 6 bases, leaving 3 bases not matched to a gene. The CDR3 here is CASSQELGQGNSPLHF. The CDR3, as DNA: TGCGCCAGCAGCCAAGAACTGGGACAGGGTAATTCACCCCTCCACTTT.

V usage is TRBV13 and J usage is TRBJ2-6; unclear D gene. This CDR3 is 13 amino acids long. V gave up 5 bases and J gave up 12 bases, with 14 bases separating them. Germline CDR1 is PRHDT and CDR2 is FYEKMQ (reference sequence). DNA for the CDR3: TGTGCCAGCAGCCTACGGGCCAACCCCGTCCTGACTTTC. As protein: CASSLRANPVLTF.

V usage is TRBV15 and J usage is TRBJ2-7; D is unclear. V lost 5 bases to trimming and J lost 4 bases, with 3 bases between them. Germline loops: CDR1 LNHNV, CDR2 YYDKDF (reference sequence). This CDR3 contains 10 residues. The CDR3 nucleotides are TGTGCCACCAGCGGTTACGAGCAGTACTTC. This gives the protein CATSGYEQYF.

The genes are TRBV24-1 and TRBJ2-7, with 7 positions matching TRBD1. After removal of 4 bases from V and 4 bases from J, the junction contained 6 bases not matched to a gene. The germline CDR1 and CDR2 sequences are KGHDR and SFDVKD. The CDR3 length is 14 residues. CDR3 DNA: TGTGCCACCAGTGACCCGGGACAGCCTTACGAGCAGTACTTC. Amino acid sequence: CATSDPGQPYEQYF.

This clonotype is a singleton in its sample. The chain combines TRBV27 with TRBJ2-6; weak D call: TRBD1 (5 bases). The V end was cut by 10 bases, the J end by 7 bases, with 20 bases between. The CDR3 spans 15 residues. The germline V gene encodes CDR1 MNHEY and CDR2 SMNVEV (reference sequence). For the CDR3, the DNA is TGTGCCACCAACCTACAGGCCGAGGAAGCCAACGTCCTGACTTTC. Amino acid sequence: CATNLQAEEANVLTF.